Listed below are T cell receptor beta chains from one sample, sequenced in a study of cytomegalovirus exposure and HLA in healthy donors. Assay: immunoSEQ multiplex PCR; the TCRdb copy retains only in-frame clones and omits some. The top ten hold 2% to 2.5% of the sample, which has 100,000 or so clones, approximately 72% seen once. Sequenced sample: PBMCs. The receptors here all came from a man aged 25-40 years in good health and CMV-seronegative. CDR3s include the opening cysteine and the closing phenylalanine or tryptophan. The order of the fields is clone size, J gene, V gene, D gene, CDR3 protein, CDR3 DNA. D genes are given only for firm matches. Not every row has a clone size; where given, it reads once, few, many or a size class.

clone size: NA; J gene: TRBJ2-4; V gene: TRBV7-9; D gene: TRBD2; CDR3 protein: CASSSLAGANKNIQYF; CDR3 DNA: TGTGCCAGCAGCTCTCTAGCGGGGGCCAACAAAAACATTCAGTACTTC
clone size: once; J gene: TRBJ2-1; V gene: TRBV5-1; D gene: NA; CDR3 protein: CASSYDSNNEQFF; CDR3 DNA: TGCGCCAGCAGTTACGACTCCAACAATGAGCAGTTCTTC
clone size: NA; J gene: TRBJ2-5; V gene: TRBV5-8; D gene: TRBD2; CDR3 protein: CASSLLAGGVQETQYF; CDR3 DNA: TGTGCCAGCAGCTTACTAGCGGGAGGGGTCCAAGAGACCCAGTACTTC
clone size: NA; J gene: TRBJ2-2; V gene: TRBV5-8; D gene: TRBD1; CDR3 protein: CASSFNRGPGELFF; CDR3 DNA: TGTGCCAGCAGCTTTAACAGGGGGCCCGGGGAGCTGTTTTTT
clone size: few; J gene: TRBJ2-1; V gene: TRBV29-1; D gene: TRBD1; CDR3 protein: CSVGQGFYNEQFF; CDR3 DNA: TGCAGCGTGGGACAGGGCTTTTACAATGAGCAGTTCTTC
clone size: once; J gene: TRBJ2-7; V gene: TRBV6-5; D gene: NA; CDR3 protein: CASLRRDSYEQYF; CDR3 DNA: TGTGCCAGCCTTAGGCGGGACTCCTACGAGCAGTACTTC
clone size: few; J gene: TRBJ1-4; V gene: TRBV19; D gene: TRBD1; CDR3 protein: CASSGTGLLANEKLFF; CDR3 DNA: TGTGCCAGTAGTGGGACAGGGCTATTGGCTAATGAAAAACTGTTTTTT
clone size: few; J gene: TRBJ1-5; V gene: TRBV4-1; D gene: NA; CDR3 protein: CASSQAEDQPQHF; CDR3 DNA: TGCGCCAGCAGCCAAGCTGAGGATCAGCCCCAGCATTTT
clone size: NA; J gene: TRBJ2-1; V gene: TRBV4-2; D gene: TRBD2; CDR3 protein: CASSTRGGGSYNEQFF; CDR3 DNA: TGTGCCAGCAGCACCCGGGGGGGTGGGTCCTACAATGAGCAGTTCTTC
clone size: few; J gene: TRBJ1-3; V gene: TRBV10-2; D gene: NA; CDR3 protein: CASRSQGSGNTIYF; CDR3 DNA: TGCGCCAGCAGGTCACAGGGTTCTGGAAACACCATATATTTT
clone size: NA; J gene: TRBJ1-1; V gene: TRBV28; D gene: NA; CDR3 protein: CASSQLGGVHNTMDTEAFF; CDR3 DNA: TGTGCCAGCAGTCAACTTGGGGGGGTCCATAACACCATGGACACTGAAGCTTTCTTT
clone size: NA; J gene: TRBJ2-3; V gene: TRBV7-6; D gene: TRBD2; CDR3 protein: CASSFLAGGPGDSTDTQYF; CDR3 DNA: TGTGCCAGCAGCTTCTTAGCGGGAGGGCCGGGTGATAGCACAGATACGCAGTATTTT
clone size: NA; J gene: TRBJ2-7; V gene: TRBV19; D gene: NA; CDR3 protein: CASSTGQFRGEQYF; CDR3 DNA: TGTGCCAGTAGTACCGGACAGTTCAGGGGCGAGCAGTACTTC
clone size: NA; J gene: TRBJ2-1; V gene: TRBV5-1; D gene: TRBD2; CDR3 protein: CASSFQQREIDEQFF; CDR3 DNA: TGCGCCAGCAGCTTCCAACAGCGGGAGATCGATGAGCAGTTCTTC
clone size: once; J gene: TRBJ2-7; V gene: TRBV7-2; D gene: NA; CDR3 protein: CASSSAYEQYF; CDR3 DNA: TGTGCCAGCAGCTCCGCCTACGAGCAGTACTTC
clone size: NA; J gene: TRBJ2-2; V gene: TRBV6-1; D gene: TRBD2; CDR3 protein: CASSVGTRFTGELFF; CDR3 DNA: TGTGCCAGCAGTGTCGGGACTAGATTCACCGGGGAGCTGTTTTTT
clone size: few; J gene: TRBJ2-2; V gene: TRBV7-9; D gene: NA; CDR3 protein: CASSFGQNTGELFF; CDR3 DNA: TGTGCCAGCAGCTTTGGGCAGAACACCGGGGAGCTGTTTTTT
clone size: NA; J gene: TRBJ2-1; V gene: TRBV19; D gene: NA; CDR3 protein: CASSIQVDNEQFF; CDR3 DNA: TGTGCCAGTAGTATCCAGGTCGACAATGAGCAGTTCTTC
clone size: once; J gene: TRBJ2-3; V gene: TRBV25-1; D gene: TRBD2; CDR3 protein: CASSESKTSGGGDTQYF; CDR3 DNA: TGTGCCAGCAGTGAATCCAAGACTAGCGGGGGTGGAGATACGCAGTATTTT
clone size: few; J gene: TRBJ2-7; V gene: TRBV5-1; D gene: TRBD1; CDR3 protein: CASSFSSGQAYEQYF; CDR3 DNA: TGCGCCAGCAGCTTTAGCTCGGGACAGGCCTACGAGCAGTACTTC
clone size: few; J gene: TRBJ1-4; V gene: TRBV29-1; D gene: NA; CDR3 protein: CSVSTGSNEKLFF; CDR3 DNA: TGCAGCGTATCGACGGGTTCTAATGAAAAACTGTTTTTT
clone size: few; J gene: TRBJ2-2; V gene: TRBV7-9; D gene: NA; CDR3 protein: CASSLAYTGELFF; CDR3 DNA: TGTGCCAGCAGCTTAGCCTACACCGGGGAGCTGTTTTTT
clone size: few; J gene: TRBJ1-1; V gene: TRBV28; D gene: NA; CDR3 protein: CASSLTRTGNTEAFF; CDR3 DNA: TGTGCCAGCAGCCTAACGCGAACAGGGAACACTGAAGCTTTCTTT